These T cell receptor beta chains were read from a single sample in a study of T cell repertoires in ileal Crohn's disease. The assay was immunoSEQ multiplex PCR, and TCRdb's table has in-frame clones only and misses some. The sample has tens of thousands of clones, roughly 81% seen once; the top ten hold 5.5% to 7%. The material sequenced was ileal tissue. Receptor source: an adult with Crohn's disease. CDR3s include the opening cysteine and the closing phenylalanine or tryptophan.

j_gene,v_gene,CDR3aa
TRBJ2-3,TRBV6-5,CASSSQGTDTQYF
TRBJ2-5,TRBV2,CASSADRGRQYF
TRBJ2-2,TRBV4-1,CASSQRQGGTGELFF
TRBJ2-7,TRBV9,CASSAENSDEQYF
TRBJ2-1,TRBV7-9,CASTNRGGGPYNEQFF
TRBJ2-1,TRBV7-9,CASSEGLGYNEQFF
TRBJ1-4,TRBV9,CASSKSGDRAGEKLFF
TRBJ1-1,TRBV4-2,CASSQDGDMTLTFF
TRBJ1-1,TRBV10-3,CAISESGLDLNTEAFF
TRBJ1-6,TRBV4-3,CASSQDGGGRTNSPLHF
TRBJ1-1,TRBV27,CASSSPGGAGTEAFF
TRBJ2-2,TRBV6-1,CASSEIAGIQGGELFF
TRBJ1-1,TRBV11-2,CASSPGTRAFF
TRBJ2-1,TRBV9,CASSPGGASGNEQFF
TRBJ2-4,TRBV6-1,CASSEVLAKNIQYF
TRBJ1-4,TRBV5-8,CASSLRQHNEKLFF
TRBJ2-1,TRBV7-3,CASSGPLSDRTSGEQFF
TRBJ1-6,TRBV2,CASSARRARDNSPLHF
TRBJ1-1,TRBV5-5,CASSAGTLNTEAFF
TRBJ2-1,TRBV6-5,CASSYSRITYNEQFF
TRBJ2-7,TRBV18,CASSPGQASEQYF
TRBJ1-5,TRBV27,CASSRRDKWQPQHF
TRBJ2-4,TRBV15,CATSIQGRVIQYF
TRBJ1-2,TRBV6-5,CASASGSGYTF
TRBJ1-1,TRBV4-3,CASSQDRTGRAEAFF
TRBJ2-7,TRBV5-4,CASSLRGGLSYEQYF
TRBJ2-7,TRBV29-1,CSAQGSSSYEQYF
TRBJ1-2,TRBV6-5,CASSQPGDYGYTF
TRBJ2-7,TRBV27,CASTDRSSYEQYF
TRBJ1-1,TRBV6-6,CATRAGPGTEAFF
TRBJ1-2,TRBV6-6,CASSYGGRSYGYTF
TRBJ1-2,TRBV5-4,CASSLDTNYGYTF
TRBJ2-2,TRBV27,CATLGGVRLAGNTGELFF
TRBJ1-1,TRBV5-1,CASREGVEVNTEAFF
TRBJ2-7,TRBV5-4,CASSLAGGASYEQYF
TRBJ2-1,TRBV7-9,CASSFGLAVYNEQFF
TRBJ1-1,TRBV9,CASSPPGDTEAFF
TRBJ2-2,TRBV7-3,CASSFITGELFF
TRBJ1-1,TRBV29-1,CSVHRNTEAFF
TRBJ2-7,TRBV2,CASSVGGDEQYF
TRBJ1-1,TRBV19,CASRPRDRGEGTEAFF
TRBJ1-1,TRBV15,CATSRVGGSIFGQTEAFF
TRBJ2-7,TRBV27,CASSLSSGGLGEQYF
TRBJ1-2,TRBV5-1,CASSFGDRPNYGYTF
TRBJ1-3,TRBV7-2,CASSGRDGSSGNTIYF
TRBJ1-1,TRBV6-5,CASIQGGSHTEAFF
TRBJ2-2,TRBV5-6,CASSWGLDLTGELFF
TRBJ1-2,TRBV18,CASSPLERGSGGYTF
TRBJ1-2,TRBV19,CASSTLQGGNYGYTF
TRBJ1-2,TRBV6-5,CASSYSVTSYGYTF